Below are 13 T cell receptor beta chains sequenced from a single sample in a study of patients and donors after allogeneic stem cell transplantation. TCRdb re-derived calls from the RT-PCR reads in MiXCR, one entry per CDR3 protein. The table records roughly 960,000 distinct CDR3 sequences, roughly 17% of them present only once. Sequencing input: blood, either unsorted or a sorted T cell fraction (not recorded which). Source of these receptors: a human donor who was either an allogeneic HSCT recipient or a stem cell or donor lymphocyte infusion donor (not recorded which). It is not recorded whose cells these are; they may come from a transplant donor.

This chain connects TRBV20-1 to TRBJ1-6; a possible D gene is TRBD1 (6 bases). Germline V lookup: CDR1 DFQATT, CDR2 SNEGSKA (reference sequence). The V end lost 0 bases, the J end lost 7 bases, and 22 bases lay between the germline ends. This CDR3 region has 18 residues. This CDR3 is CSARDAGRGQGLNSPLHF. The CDR3 DNA reads TGCAGTGCTAGAGATGCGGGGCGAGGGCAGGGGCTGAATTCACCCCTCCACTTT.

This clonotype was counted between two and nine times. The chain has TRBV4-3 and TRBJ1-1, with D perhaps TRBD1 (6 bases). V was clipped by 1 base and J by 6 bases, with 18 bases between them. The CDR3 runs 16 residues. Germline lookup yields CDR1 LGHNA and CDR2 YSLEER. CDR3 sequence reads: CASSQVPGQPSAEAFF. The CDR3 bases are TGCGCCAGCAGCCAAGTTCCGGGACAACCCTCCGCTGAAGCTTTCTTT.

There are a few counts of this clonotype. The rearrangement uses TRBV5-6 and TRBJ1-5; 9 bases align to TRBD1. V lost 1 base, J lost 1 base, and 3 bases stayed unmatched. The CDR3 is 16 amino acids. Germline CDR1 reads SGHDT; CDR2 reads YYEEEE. The CDR3 bases are TGTGCCAGCAGCTTGAACAGGGGGCAGAGCAATCAGCCCCAGCATTTT. Translated: CASSLNRGQSNQPQHF.

The sample holds a few counts of this clonotype. The V gene is TRBV21-1, the J gene TRBJ1-4. TRBV21-1 is a known pseudogene. The CDR3 is 16 amino acids. CDR3 residues: CASSKAEGRANEKLFF. The DNA of the CDR3 is TGTGCCAGCAGCAAAGCCGAGGGTCGGGCTAATGAAAAACTGTTTTTT.

This clonotype was observed a few times. The J gene is TRBJ1-2, the V gene TRBV7-9; D is unresolved. V was trimmed by 2 bases and J by 0 bases, leaving 7 bases between them. The CDR3 loop spans 14 amino acids. Germline CDR1 SEHNR, CDR2 FQNEAQ (reference sequence). The CDR3 loop reads CASSLTAANYGYTF. CDR3 nucleotide sequence: TGTGCCAGCAGCTTAACAGCCGCTAACTATGGCTACACCTTC.

This clonotype was seen repeatedly, ten times or more. This chain connects TRBV29-1 to TRBJ2-7; weak D call: TRBD1 (6 bases). This CDR3 has 11 residues. Germline V gene data show CDR1 as SQVTM and CDR2 as ANQGSEA. V lost 7 bases to trimming and J lost 4 bases, with 11 bases between them. The CDR3: CSAGQSYEQYF. The CDR3 coding sequence is TGCAGCGCCGGACAGAGTTACGAGCAGTACTTC.

This clonotype has more than one count but fewer than ten. V gene TRBV5-5 combines with J gene TRBJ1-5; D is unclear. Trimming took 0 bases from V and 2 from J, leaving 9 bases between them. The CDR3 consists of 15 residues. Germline V CDR1 and CDR2: SGHKS, YYEKEE (reference sequence). In DNA, the CDR3 is TGTGCCAGCAGCTTGGGGCAACTGGGCAATCAGCCCCAGCATTTT. Translating it yields CASSLGQLGNQPQHF.

In this sample, this clonotype turned up a few times. The gene calls are TRBV27 and TRBJ1-2, with a possible D match to TRBD1 (5 bases). CDR3 length: 14 residues. The V and J ends lost 4 bases and 4 bases respectively, with 13 bases between them. Germline CDR1 reads MNHEY; CDR2 reads SMNVEV (reference sequence). CDR3 bases: TGTGCCAGCAGTTCCCAGGGCTATGGCTATGGCTACACCTTC. The encoded protein is CASSSQGYGYGYTF.

The chain joins TRBV20-1 to TRBJ1-1, with D perhaps TRBD1 (5 bases). Looked up from germline, CDR1 is DFQATT and CDR2 is SNEGSKA (reference sequence). V lost 0 bases, J lost 4 bases, and 12 bases lay in between. The length of the CDR3 is 14 residues. CDR3: CSARDAGTGTEAFF. CDR3 in DNA: TGCAGTGCTAGAGATGCGGGGACGGGCACTGAAGCTTTCTTT.

The J gene is TRBJ2-7, the V gene TRBV19; D is undetermined. Deletions cut 9 bases from V and 5 bases from J, with 17 bases between. Germline-derived CDR1 and CDR2 are LNHDA and SQIVND (reference sequence). The CDR3 loop spans 13 amino acids. CDR3 sequence: CASRSRAANEQYF. CDR3 DNA: TGTGCCAGCCGCTCCCGGGCGGCCAACGAGCAGTACTTC.

Ten or more counts support this clonotype. The CDR3 protein is CAISGGPNTEAFF. CDR3 in DNA: TGTGCCATCAGCGGGGGGCCGAACACTGAAGCTTTCTTT. The gene calls are TRBV10-3 and TRBJ1-1; the D gene is possibly TRBD1 (6 bases). The CDR3 has 13 amino acids. V lost 6 bases and J lost 1, with 9 bases in between. CDR1 ENHRY and CDR2 SYGVKD come from the germline V gene.

The chain is built from TRBV24-1 and TRBJ2-1, with 13 bases aligning to TRBD2. Germline V gene sequence: CDR1 KGHDR, CDR2 SFDVKD. CDR3 length equals 17 residues. V lost 4 bases, J lost 9 bases, and 11 bases stayed unmatched. The CDR3 loop reads CATSDLPLAGGFSEQFF. The CDR3 bases are TGTGCCACCAGTGACCTACCACTAGCGGGAGGGTTCAGTGAGCAGTTCTTC.

The chain carries TRBV15 and TRBJ2-1; D gene uncertain. V was trimmed by 6 bases and J by 0 bases, leaving 9 bases between them. This CDR3 region has 14 residues. The germline V gene encodes CDR1 LNHNV and CDR2 YYDKDF (reference sequence). The CDR3 DNA reads TGTGCCACCAGGGCAGATGACTCCTACAATGAGCAGTTCTTC. It codes for CATRADDSYNEQFF.